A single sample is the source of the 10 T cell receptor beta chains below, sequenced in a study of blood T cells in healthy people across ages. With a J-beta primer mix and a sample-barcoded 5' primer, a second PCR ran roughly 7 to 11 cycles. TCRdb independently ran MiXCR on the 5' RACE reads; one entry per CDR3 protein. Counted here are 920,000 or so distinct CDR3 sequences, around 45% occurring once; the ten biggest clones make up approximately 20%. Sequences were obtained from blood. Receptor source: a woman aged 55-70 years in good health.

The CDR3 reads CASRAGGLREQYF. For the CDR3, the DNA is TGTGCCAGCAGGGCCGGCGGGCTCCGGGAGCAGTACTTC. This chain links TRBV6-5 with TRBJ2-7, with D possibly being TRBD2 (5 bases). This CDR3 comprises 13 residues. Germline CDR1 MNHEY, CDR2 SVGAGI. V dropped 6 bases and J dropped 7 bases, with 16 bases sitting between them.

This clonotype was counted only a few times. The CDR3 sequence is CSARRTDNEKLFF. CDR3 nucleotides: TGCAGTGCTAGAAGGACAGATAATGAAAAACTGTTTTTT. The chain combines TRBV20-1 with TRBJ1-4; possible D gene TRBD1, 6 bases. The ends were cut back, 2 bases at V and 4 bases at J, with 8 bases in the middle. The CDR3 length is 13 residues. The germline gives CDR1 DFQATT, CDR2 SNEGSKA (reference sequence).

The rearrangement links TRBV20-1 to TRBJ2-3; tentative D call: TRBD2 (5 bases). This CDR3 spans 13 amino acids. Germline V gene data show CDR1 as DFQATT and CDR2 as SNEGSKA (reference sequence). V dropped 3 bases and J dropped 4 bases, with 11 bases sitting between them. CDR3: CSARDLKADTQYF. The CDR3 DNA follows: TGCAGTGCTAGGGACTTAAAAGCAGATACGCAGTATTTT.

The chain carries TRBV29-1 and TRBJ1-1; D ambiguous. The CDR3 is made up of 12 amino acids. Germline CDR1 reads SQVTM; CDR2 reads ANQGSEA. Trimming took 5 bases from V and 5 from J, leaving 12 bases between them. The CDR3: CSVRVVGTEAFF. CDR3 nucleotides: TGCAGCGTTAGGGTTGTAGGGACTGAAGCTTTCTTT.

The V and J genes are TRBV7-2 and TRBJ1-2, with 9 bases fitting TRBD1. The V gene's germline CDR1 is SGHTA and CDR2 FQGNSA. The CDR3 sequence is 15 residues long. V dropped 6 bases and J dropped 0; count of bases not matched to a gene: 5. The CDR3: CASSYDRGANYGYTF. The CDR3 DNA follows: TGTGCCAGCAGTTACGACAGGGGGGCTAACTATGGCTACACCTTC.

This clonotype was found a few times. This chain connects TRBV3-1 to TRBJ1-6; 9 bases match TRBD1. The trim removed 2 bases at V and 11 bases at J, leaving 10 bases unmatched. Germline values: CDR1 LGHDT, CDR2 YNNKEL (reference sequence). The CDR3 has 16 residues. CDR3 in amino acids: CASSQWTGVRGAPLHF. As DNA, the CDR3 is TGTGCCAGCAGCCAATGGACAGGGGTACGGGGGGCACCCCTCCACTTT.

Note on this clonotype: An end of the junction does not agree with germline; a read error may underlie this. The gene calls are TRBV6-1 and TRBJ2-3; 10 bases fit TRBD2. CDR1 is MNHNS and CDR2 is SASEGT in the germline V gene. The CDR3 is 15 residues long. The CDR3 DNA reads TGTGCCAGCAGAGAAGCGGGGGGGGGCACAGATACGCAGTATTTT. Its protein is CASREAGGGTDTQYF.

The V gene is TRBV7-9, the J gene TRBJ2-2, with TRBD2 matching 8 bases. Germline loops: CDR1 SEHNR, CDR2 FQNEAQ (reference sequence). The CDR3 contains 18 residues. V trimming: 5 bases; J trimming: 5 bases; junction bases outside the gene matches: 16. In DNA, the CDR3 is TGTGCCAGCAGCCCTCTTAGCGGGACCCAGAGGTGGACCGGGGAGCTGTTTTTT. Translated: CASSPLSGTQRWTGELFF.

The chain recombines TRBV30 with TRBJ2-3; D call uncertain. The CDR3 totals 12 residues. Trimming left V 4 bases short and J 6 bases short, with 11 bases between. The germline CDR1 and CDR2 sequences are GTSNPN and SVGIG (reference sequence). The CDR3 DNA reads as TGTGCCTGGACCCTTCGAAGCGATACGCAGTATTTT. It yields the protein CAWTLRSDTQYF. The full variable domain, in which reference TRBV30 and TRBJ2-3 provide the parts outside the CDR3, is SQTIHQWPATLVQPVGSPLSLECTVEGTSNPNLYWYRQAAGRGLQLLFYSVGIGQISSEVPQNLSASRPQDRQFILSSKKLLLSDSGFYLCAWTLRSDTQYFGPGTRLTVL.

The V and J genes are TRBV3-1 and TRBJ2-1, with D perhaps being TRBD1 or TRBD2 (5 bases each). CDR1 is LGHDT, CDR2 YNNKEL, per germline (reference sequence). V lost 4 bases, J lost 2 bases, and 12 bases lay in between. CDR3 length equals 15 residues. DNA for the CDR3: TGTGCCAGCAGCCCAAGTGTGGGGGCCTACAATGAGCAGTTCTTC. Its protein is CASSPSVGAYNEQFF.